This entry lists 22 T cell receptor beta chains sequenced from one sample in a study of cytomegalovirus exposure and HLA in healthy donors. PCR involved 60 Vbeta and 13 Jbeta primers. The table came from immunoSEQ multiplex PCR; TCRdb's copy has only in-frame clones and leaves some out. The data hold more than 95,000 clones, with roughly 72% observed a single time. Sequencing used PBMCs. The receptors were gathered from a woman aged 45-59 years in good health and CMV-seropositive.

This sequence joins TRBV7-9 and TRBJ2-5, with TRBD2 as a possible D gene (6 bases). Trimming cost V 1 base and J 2 bases, with 14 bases left between them. Germline V gives CDR1 SEHNR, CDR2 FQNEAQ (reference sequence). This CDR3 has 16 amino acids. Written as DNA, the CDR3 is TGTGCCAGCAGCTTAGTTCACCTAGCGCCTCAAGAGACCCAGTACTTC. Encoded protein: CASSLVHLAPQETQYF. The variable domain in full, with the rest retrieved from reference TRBV7-9 and TRBJ2-5, is DTGVSQNPRHKITKRGQNVTFRCDPISEHNRLYWYRQTLGQGPEFLTYFQNEAQLEKSRLLSDRFSAERPKGSFSTLEIQRTEQGDSAMYLCASSLVHLAPQETQYFGPGTRLLVL.

This chain links TRBV6-5 with TRBJ2-2; 9 bases map to TRBD1. Per germline, CDR1 MNHEY and CDR2 SVGAGI. V shed 6 bases and J 6 bases; nucleotides not matched to a gene: 8. This CDR3 comprises 15 residues. The CDR3 sequence is CASSKTGGFAGELFF. The CDR3 DNA reads as TGTGCCAGCAGCAAGACAGGGGGTTTCGCCGGGGAGCTGTTTTTT.

The J gene is TRBJ2-5, the V gene TRBV9; weak D call: TRBD2 (5 bases). Germline loops: CDR1 SGDLS, CDR2 YYNGEE. V shed 0 bases and J shed 2 bases, with 8 bases lying between them. The CDR3 consists of 14 residues. Written as DNA, the CDR3 is TGTGCCAGCAGCGTAGGAGGGAGTCAAGAGACCCAGTACTTC. Its translation is CASSVGGSQETQYF.

This clone has a single count. The chain links TRBV13 to TRBJ2-3; 13 nucleotides align to TRBD2. Germline V lookup: CDR1 PRHDT, CDR2 FYEKMQ (reference sequence). Germline trimming cut 5 bases from V and 2 bases from J; bases unmatched to any gene: 10. This CDR3 comprises 18 residues. CDR3 protein: CASSPDSLAGGPTDTQYF. The CDR3 region has the DNA TGTGCCAGCAGCCCGGACTCACTAGCGGGGGGGCCCACAGATACGCAGTATTTT. Full variable domain (remainder filled in from reference TRBV13 and TRBJ2-3): AAGVIQSPRHLIKEKRETATLKCYPIPRHDTVYWYQQGPGQDPQFLISFYEKMQSDKGSIPDRFSAQQFSDYHSELNMSSLELGDSALYFCASSPDSLAGGPTDTQYFGPGTRLTVL.

The genes are TRBV7-8 and TRBJ2-5; 9 bases map to TRBD2. CDR1 and CDR2 (germline): SGHVS, FQNEAQ. The J segment lost 1 base and the V segment lost 5 bases, leaving 5 bases of the junction unmatched. This CDR3 is built from 15 residues. The DNA for the CDR3 is TGTGCCAGCAGCCTAAGCGGGGGGACCCAAGAGACCCAGTACTTC. Translating gives CASSLSGGTQETQYF.

J is TRBJ1-4 and V is TRBV15, with a weak D call TRBD1 (6 bases). This CDR3 spans 16 amino acids. Trimming cost V 0 bases and J 3 bases, with 11 bases left between them. CDR1 is LNHNV and CDR2 is YYDKDF in the germline V gene (reference sequence). The CDR3 reads CATSRDQGRANEKLFF. The CDR3 DNA sequence: TGTGCCACCAGCAGAGACCAGGGGAGAGCTAATGAAAAACTGTTTTTT.

CDR3 DNA: TGCGCCAGCAGCTTGGACCGGGACTACGAGCAGTACTTC. The encoded protein is CASSLDRDYEQYF. The rearrangement joins TRBV5-1 to TRBJ2-7; the D gene is possibly TRBD2 (5 bases). There are 13 residues in the CDR3. Trimming removed 0 bases from V and 3 bases from J, with 7 bases in between. CDR1 is SGHRS, CDR2 YFSETQ, per germline.

V and J are TRBV7-8 and TRBJ2-3; TRBD2 aligns across 8 bases. Per germline, CDR1 SGHVS and CDR2 FQNEAQ. This CDR3 is 17 amino acids long. Trimming cost V 3 bases and J 4 bases; bases outside gene matches: 12. The CDR3 nucleotides read TGTGCCAGCAGCTTGAGCGGGGGTCCAGGGAGGGCAGATACGCAGTATTTT. Translation gives CASSLSGGPGRADTQYF.

The J gene is TRBJ2-5, the V gene TRBV9, with 9 bases matching TRBD2. J lost 5 bases, V lost 4 bases, and 6 bases had no gene match. The CDR3 sequence is 14 residues long. Germline CDR1 SGDLS, CDR2 YYNGEE. Here the CDR3 DNA reads TGTGCCAGCAGCCCTAGCGGGGTTAGTGAGACCCAGTACTTC. Its translation: CASSPSGVSETQYF.

The chain is built from TRBV5-1 and TRBJ2-5, with D tentatively TRBD1 (5 bases). Germline assignment: CDR1 SGHRS and CDR2 YFSETQ. The CDR3 has 15 residues. The V and J ends lost 4 bases and 4 bases respectively, with 17 bases between them. The CDR3 loop reads CASSDLLQGGETQYF. CDR3 sequence (DNA): TGCGCCAGCAGCGACCTATTGCAGGGTGGAGAGACCCAGTACTTC.

This clone occurred a few times. Different DNA sequences within this sample yield the same CDR3. This chain links TRBV30 with TRBJ1-5; no definite D call. V was pared by 0 bases and J by 4 bases, with 7 bases between. Germline V lookup: CDR1 GTSNPN, CDR2 SVGIG (reference sequence). The CDR3 contains 13 residues. The DNA of the CDR3 is TGTGCCTGGAGTGTACTGGTGAATCAGCCCCAGCATTTT. Protein: CAWSVLVNQPQHF.

The genes are TRBV4-2 and TRBJ1-2; a possible D gene is TRBD1 (5 bases). The germline CDR1 and CDR2 sequences are LGHNA and YNFKEQ. The CDR3 extends over 13 amino acids. V was cut by 2 bases and J by 5 bases, with 9 bases left in between. The CDR3 protein is CASSQIGTYGYTF. For the CDR3, the DNA is TGTGCCAGCAGCCAAATCGGGACTTATGGCTACACCTTC.

The V gene is TRBV29-1, the J gene TRBJ2-5, with D possibly TRBD2 on 6 matching bases. The closer fit of TRBJ2-7 to the DNA end suggests the J call may be wrong. The CDR3 loop spans 11 amino acids. Germline lookup yields CDR1 SQVTM and CDR2 ANQGSEA. CDR3 sequence (DNA): TGCAGCGTTGAGGCGGGAAACGAGCAGTACTTC. Its protein product is CSVEAGNEQYF.

The chain joins TRBV30 to TRBJ1-1, with 12 nucleotides matching TRBD1. The CDR3 contains 14 residues. Germline-derived CDR1 and CDR2 are GTSNPN and SVGIG (reference sequence). V was clipped by 3 bases and J by 5 bases; unmatched bases: 4. DNA for the CDR3: TGTGCCTGGAGAGGGACAGGGGGCCGAACTGAAGCTTTCTTT. Its translation is CAWRGTGGRTEAFF.

This clone turned up a few times. J is TRBJ1-1 and V is TRBV7-6; 7 bases are shared with TRBD1. Germline V gene sequence: CDR1 SGHVS, CDR2 FNYEAQ. V dropped 5 bases and J dropped 5; count of bases not matched to a gene: 20. The CDR3 is 18 residues long. The chain's CDR3 is CASSLKSAIGGVRTEAFF. CDR3 sequence (DNA): TGTGCCAGCAGCCTCAAATCGGCAATAGGGGGCGTGAGGACTGAAGCTTTCTTT.

The chain combines TRBV1 with TRBJ2-3; the table gives TRBD2 as D, unverified against the DNA. TRBV1 is listed as a pseudogene. The CDR3 extends over 17 amino acids. CDR3 sequence reads: CTSSQECKRGDTDTQYF. The CDR3 bases are TGCACCAGCAGCCAAGAGTGTAAGCGGGGGGATACAGATACGCAGTATTTT.

The chain is built from TRBV7-2 and TRBJ1-1, with D possibly TRBD1 on 5 matching bases. V lost 5 bases, J lost 3 bases, and 22 bases lay in between. This CDR3 has 17 residues. The V gene's germline CDR1 is SGHTA and CDR2 FQGNSA. Here the CDR3 DNA reads TGTGCCAGCAGCCCAAAGTGGGGCCAGGCGGGGTACACTGAAGCTTTCTTT. It specifies CASSPKWGQAGYTEAFF. The complete variable domain, with remaining parts taken from reference TRBV7-2 and TRBJ1-1, reads GAGVSQSPSNKVTEKGKDVELRCDPISGHTALYWYRQSLGQGLEFLIYFQGNSAPDKSGLPSDRFSAERTGGSVSTLTIQRTQQEDSAVYLCASSPKWGQAGYTEAFFGQGTRLTVV.

This clone appeared a few times. The chain links TRBV6-6 to TRBJ1-1; no reliable D call. CDR1 MNHNY and CDR2 SVGAGI come from the germline V gene (reference sequence). The germline V and J ends were trimmed by 9 bases and 0 bases, with 8 bases remaining between them. The CDR3 sequence is 12 residues long. DNA of the CDR3: TGTGCCAGTTCAGAAATGAACACTGAAGCTTTCTTT. It translates to CASSEMNTEAFF.

The chain joins TRBV5-4 to TRBJ1-1; D remains unclear. V was trimmed by 4 bases and J by 4 bases, leaving 11 bases between them. CDR1 SGHNT and CDR2 YYREEE come from the germline V gene (reference sequence). CDR3 length: 13 residues. The CDR3 nucleotides read TGTGCCAGCAGCCCAAGCGTAGCCACTGAAGCTTTCTTT. It is translated as CASSPSVATEAFF.

The chain couples TRBV6-5 to TRBJ2-7; 11 nucleotides match TRBD2. With 6 bases clipped from V and 4 bases from J, the junction kept 5 bases outside the gene matches. CDR1 is MNHEY, CDR2 SVGAGI, per germline. The CDR3 is 14 amino acids. DNA for the CDR3: TGTGCCAGCAGCCCCGGGACTAGCGGATACGAGCAGTACTTC. Translating it yields CASSPGTSGYEQYF.

This rearrangement joins TRBV10-2 to TRBJ1-1, with D perhaps matching TRBD1 (5 bases). Germline CDR1 WSHSY, CDR2 SAAADI. This CDR3 comprises 11 residues. Trimming shortened V by 3 bases and J by 10 bases, and 9 bases separated the two germline ends. The CDR3 nucleotides read TGCGCCAGCAGTGAACAGGTGCTAGCTTTCTTT. It translates to CASSEQVLAFF.

This clone has a handful of counts. The rearrangement links TRBV7-6 to TRBJ2-1; 8 bases align to TRBD1. V lost 5 bases and J lost 0; bases outside the gene matches: 6. In germline, CDR1 is SGHVS, CDR2 FNYEAQ. This CDR3 region has 16 residues. The CDR3 DNA reads as TGTGCCAGCAGCCGATTAACAGGGGGCTCCTACAATGAGCAGTTCTTC. Its translation is CASSRLTGGSYNEQFF. The full variable domain, completed using reference TRBV7-6 and TRBJ2-1, is GAGVSQSPRYKVTKRGQDVALRCDPISGHVSLYWYRQALGQGPEFLTYFNYEAQQDKSGLPNDRFSAERPEGSISTLTIQRTEQRDSAMYRCASSRLTGGSYNEQFFGPGTRLTVL.